The clone carrying this TCR beta chain occurred many times. As yet, its antigen is unknown. CDR1 ENHRY and CDR2 SYGVKD come from the germline V gene. The CDR3 has 15 residues. V gave up 6 bases and J gave up 7 bases, with 21 bases separating them. The sample comes from a study of blood T cells in healthy people across ages. Study-wide points: Fewer expanded clones and more diversity marked long-lived versus aged donors. Unknown CMV status may confound age-related changes in expanded clones.

PCR was performed a second time for 7 to 11 cycles using a sample-barcoded 5' primer and a J-beta primer mix. TCRdb reprocessed the 5' RACE reads with MiXCR, giving one entry per CDR3 protein. Of roughly 1.6 million distinct CDR3 sequences in the sample, 30% to 35% were seen once. Material: blood. V and J are TRBV10-3 and TRBJ1-2, with D perhaps matching TRBD1 (5 bases). The source is a woman in her twenties or thirties in good health. This CDR3 is CAISAGQGPAFGYTF. DNA of the CDR3: TGTGCCATCAGCGCAGGACAAGGACCCGCTTTTGGCTACACCTTC.